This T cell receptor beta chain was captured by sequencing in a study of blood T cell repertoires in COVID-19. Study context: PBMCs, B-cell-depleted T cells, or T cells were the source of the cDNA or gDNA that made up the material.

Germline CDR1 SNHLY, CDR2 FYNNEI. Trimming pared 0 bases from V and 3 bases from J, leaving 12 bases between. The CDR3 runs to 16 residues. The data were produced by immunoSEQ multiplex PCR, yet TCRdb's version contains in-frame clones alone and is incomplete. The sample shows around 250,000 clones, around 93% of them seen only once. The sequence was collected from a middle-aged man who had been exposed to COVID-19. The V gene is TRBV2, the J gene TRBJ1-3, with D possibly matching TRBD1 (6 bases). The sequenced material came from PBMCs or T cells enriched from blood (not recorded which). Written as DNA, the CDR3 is TGTGCCAGCAGTGAAGCTTTTCCCAGGGGTGGAAACACCATATATTTT. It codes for CASSEAFPRGGNTIYF.